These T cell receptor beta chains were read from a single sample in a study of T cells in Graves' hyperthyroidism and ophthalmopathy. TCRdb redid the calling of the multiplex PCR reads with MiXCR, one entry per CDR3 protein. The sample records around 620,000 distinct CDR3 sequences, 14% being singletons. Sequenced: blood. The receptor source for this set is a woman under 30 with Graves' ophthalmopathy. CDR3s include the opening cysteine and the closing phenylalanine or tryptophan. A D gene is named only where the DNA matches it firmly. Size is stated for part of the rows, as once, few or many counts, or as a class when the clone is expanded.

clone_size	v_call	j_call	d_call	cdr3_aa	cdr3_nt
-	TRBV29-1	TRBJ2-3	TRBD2	CSVWGGSTDTQYF	TGCAGCGTCTGGGGGGGTAGCACAGATACGCAGTATTTT
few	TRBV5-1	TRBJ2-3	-	CASRGAGINTQYF	TGCGCCAGCAGGGGTGCAGGGATAAATACGCAGTATTTT
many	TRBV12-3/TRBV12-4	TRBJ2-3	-	CASSLGLEGPTDTQYF	TGTGCCAGCAGTTTGGGACTGGAGGGCCCCACAGATACGCAGTATTTT
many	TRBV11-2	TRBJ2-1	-	CASSPTRGRLDNEQFF	TGTGCCAGCAGCCCCACCAGGGGACGATTAGACAATGAGCAGTTCTTC
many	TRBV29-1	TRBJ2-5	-	CSVGEETQYF	TGCAGCGTGGGGGAAGAGACCCAGTACTTC
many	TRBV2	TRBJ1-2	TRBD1	CASSGQGAGGYTF	TGTGCCAGCAGTGGACAGGGGGCCGGTGGCTACACCTTC
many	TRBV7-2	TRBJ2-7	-	CASSLERGAYEQYF	TGTGCCAGCAGCTTAGAGAGGGGAGCCTACGAGCAGTACTTC
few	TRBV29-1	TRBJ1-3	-	CSVLEFSGNTIYF	TGCAGCGTCCTCGAGTTCTCTGGAAACACCATATATTTT
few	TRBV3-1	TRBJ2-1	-	CASSHSAGWDNEQFF	TGTGCCAGCAGCCATTCTGCGGGATGGGACAATGAGCAGTTCTTC
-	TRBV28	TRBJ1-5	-	CASSLTIKIGQPQHF	TGTGCCAGCAGTTTAACCATCAAAATAGGCCAGCCCCAGCATTTT
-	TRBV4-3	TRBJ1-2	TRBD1	CASSHTTGTVTYGYTF	TGCGCCAGCAGCCACACAACCGGGACAGTAACCTATGGCTACACCTTC
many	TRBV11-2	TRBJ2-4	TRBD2	CASSSSRLAGGAKNIQYF	TGTGCCAGCAGCTCGTCCCGACTAGCGGGAGGTGCCAAAAACATTCAGTACTTC
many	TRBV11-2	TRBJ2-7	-	CASSLVRGRSYEQYF	TGTGCCAGCAGCTTAGTCAGGGGACGCTCCTACGAGCAGTACTTC
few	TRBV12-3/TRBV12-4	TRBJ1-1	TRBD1	CASSPLRGYRTEAFF	TGTGCCAGCAGCCCGCTCAGGGGGTATCGCACTGAAGCTTTCTTT
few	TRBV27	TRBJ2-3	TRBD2	CASSSWLAETRPSTDTQYF	TGTGCCAGCAGTTCTTGGCTAGCGGAGACCCGCCCTAGCACAGATACGCAGTATTTT
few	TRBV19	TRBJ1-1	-	CASTPLPWENTEAFF	TGTGCCAGTACCCCCCTACCTTGGGAGAACACTGAAGCTTTCTTT
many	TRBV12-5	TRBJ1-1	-	CASGSVAGGGSEAFF	TGTGCTAGTGGTTCCGTTGCGGGGGGAGGTAGTGAAGCTTTCTTT
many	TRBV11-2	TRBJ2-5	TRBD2	CASSLSLLAGSETQYF	TGTGCCAGCAGCCTCTCTCTGCTAGCGGGATCAGAGACCCAGTACTTC
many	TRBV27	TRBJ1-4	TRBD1	CASRTTSGKGAEKLFF	TGTGCCAGCAGAACAACCTCCGGGAAGGGGGCTGAAAAACTGTTTTTT
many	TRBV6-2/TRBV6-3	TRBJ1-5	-	CASSYSFPTARQPQHF	TGTGCCAGCAGTTACTCTTTCCCGACAGCACGGCAGCCCCAGCATTTT
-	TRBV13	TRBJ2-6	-	CASSGGTSGANVLTF	TGTGCCAGCAGCGGTGGGACTTCTGGGGCCAACGTCCTGACTTTC
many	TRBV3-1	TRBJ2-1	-	CASSQAQRDPSRNEQFF	TGTGCCAGCAGCCAAGCGCAACGGGACCCGAGTCGGAATGAGCAGTTCTTC
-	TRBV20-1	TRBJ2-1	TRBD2	CSARDLSPAGLAGNNEQFF	TGCAGTGCTAGAGATCTTTCCCCGGCGGGACTAGCGGGCAACAATGAGCAGTTCTTC
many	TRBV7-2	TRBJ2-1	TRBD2	CASSLAPISGKFHNEQFF	TGTGCCAGCAGCTTAGCCCCAATTAGCGGGAAATTCCACAATGAGCAGTTCTTC
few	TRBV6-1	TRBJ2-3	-	CASRDLRMDTQYF	TGTGCCAGCAGGGACCTTAGAATGGATACGCAGTATTTT
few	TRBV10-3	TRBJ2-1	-	CAISEGSGNEQFF	TGTGCCATCAGTGAGGGGAGTGGCAATGAGCAGTTCTTC
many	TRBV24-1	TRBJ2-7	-	CATSDAAQVLDYEQYF	TGTGCCACCAGTGATGCCGCGCAGGTGCTGGACTACGAGCAGTACTTC
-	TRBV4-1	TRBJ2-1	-	CASSRAEDEQFF	TGCGCCAGCAGTCGGGCTGAGGATGAGCAGTTCTTC
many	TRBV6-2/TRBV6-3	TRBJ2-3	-	CASSYPDTQYF	TGTGCCAGCAGCTACCCGGATACGCAGTATTTT
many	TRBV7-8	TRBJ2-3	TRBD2	CASSPQRAGGLADTQYF	TGTGCCAGCAGCCCCCAACGGGCGGGAGGTCTTGCAGATACGCAGTATTTT
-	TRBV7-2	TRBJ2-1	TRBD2	CASSLGGLAGENEQFF	TGTGCCAGCAGCTTGGGCGGACTAGCGGGAGAGAATGAGCAGTTCTTC
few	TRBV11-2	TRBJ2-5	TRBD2	CASSLRGGLAGVRETQYF	TGTGCCAGCAGCTTGAGGGGGGGACTAGCGGGAGTTAGAGAGACCCAGTACTTC
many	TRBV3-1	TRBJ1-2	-	CASSQGGQDGGCTF	TGTGCCAGCAGCCAAGGGGGGCAGGACGGAGGATGCACCTTC
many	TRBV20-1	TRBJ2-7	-	CSARVPGRSYEQYF	TGCAGTGCTAGGGTGCCAGGCCGCTCCTACGAGCAGTACTTC
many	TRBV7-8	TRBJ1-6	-	CASSPKDSTRTSYNSPLHF	TGTGCCAGCAGCCCAAAGGACTCCACTCGGACCTCCTATAATTCACCCCTCCACTTT
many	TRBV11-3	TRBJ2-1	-	CASSLDSLMGERSYNEQFF	TGTGCCAGCAGCTTAGATAGCCTCATGGGGGAACGCTCCTACAATGAGCAGTTCTTC
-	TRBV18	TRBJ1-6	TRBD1	CASSQRRSTGGNSPLHF	TGTGCCAGCTCACAACGTAGATCGACAGGGGGCAATTCACCCCTCCACTTT
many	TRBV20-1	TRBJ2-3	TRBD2	CSARGLAGAVTDTQYF	TGCAGTGCTCGGGGACTAGCGGGAGCCGTCACAGATACGCAGTATTTT
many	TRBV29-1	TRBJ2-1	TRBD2	CSVGPPGTSGNNEQFF	TGCAGCGTTGGACCGCCGGGGACTAGCGGCAACAATGAGCAGTTCTTC
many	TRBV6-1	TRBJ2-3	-	CASSEPGLGTDTQYF	TGTGCCAGCAGTGAACCGGGCCTAGGCACAGATACGCAGTATTTT
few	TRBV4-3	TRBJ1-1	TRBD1	CASSHRQGRGTEAFF	TGCGCCAGCAGCCACCGACAGGGCAGGGGCACTGAAGCTTTCTTT
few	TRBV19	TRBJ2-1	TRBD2	CASSRAGGGDEQFF	TGTGCCAGTAGTCGCGCGGGAGGGGGCGATGAGCAGTTCTTC
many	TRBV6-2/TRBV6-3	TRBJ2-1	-	CASSSRDRLNYNEQFF	TGTGCCAGCAGCAGCCGGGACCGCCTAAACTACAATGAGCAGTTCTTC
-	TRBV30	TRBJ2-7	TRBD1	CAWSGPQGVPYEQYF	TGTGCCTGGAGTGGACCACAGGGGGTTCCCTACGAGCAGTACTTC
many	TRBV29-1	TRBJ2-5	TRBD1	CSVVIPGQGRETQYF	TGCAGCGTCGTGATTCCGGGACAGGGGAGAGAGACCCAGTACTTC
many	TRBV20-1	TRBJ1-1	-	CSAREAAEAFF	TGCAGTGCTAGAGAAGCAGCTGAAGCTTTCTTT
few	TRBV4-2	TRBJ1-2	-	CASSTDSGGYGYTF	TGTGCCAGCAGCACGGACAGCGGAGGATATGGCTACACCTTC
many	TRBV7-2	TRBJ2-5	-	CASVDRKSGETQYF	TGTGCCAGCGTGGACCGAAAGAGTGGGGAGACCCAGTACTTC
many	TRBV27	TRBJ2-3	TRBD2	CASSLTAGGPYLTDTQYF	TGTGCCAGCAGTTTAACAGCGGGAGGGCCTTACCTCACAGATACGCAGTATTTT
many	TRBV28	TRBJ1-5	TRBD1	CASSSGTASNQPQHF	TGTGCCAGCAGTTCCGGGACAGCCTCCAATCAGCCCCAGCATTTT
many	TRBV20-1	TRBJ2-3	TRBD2	CSARLAGTSTDTQYF	TGCAGTGCTAGACTAGCGGGAACTAGCACAGATACGCAGTATTTT
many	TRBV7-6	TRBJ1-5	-	CASSLRDTRLRQPQHF	TGTGCCAGCAGCCTACGGGACACGAGGTTAAGGCAGCCCCAGCATTTT
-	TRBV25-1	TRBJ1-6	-	CASREVANSPLHF	TGTGCCAGCAGAGAAGTAGCTAATTCACCCCTCCACTTT
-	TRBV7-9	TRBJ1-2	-	CASSSSARPGDGYTF	TGTGCCAGCAGCTCCAGTGCCAGGCCAGGGGATGGCTACACCTTC
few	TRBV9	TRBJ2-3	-	CASSVGTSRADTQYF	TGTGCCAGCAGCGTAGGAACCAGTAGGGCAGATACGCAGTATTTT
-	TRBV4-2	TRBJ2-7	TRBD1	CASSQLGQGYEQYF	TGTGCCAGCAGCCAACTAGGACAGGGCTACGAGCAGTACTTC
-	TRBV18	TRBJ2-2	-	CASSPQGPPNTGELFF	TGTGCCAGCTCACCACAGGGACCGCCGAACACCGGGGAGCTGTTTTTT
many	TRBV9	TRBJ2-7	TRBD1	CASSKLQGGFTSYEQYF	TGTGCCAGCAGTAAACTACAGGGGGGCTTTACATCCTACGAGCAGTACTTC
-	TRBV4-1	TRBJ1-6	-	CASSQGVARPNNSPLHF	TGCGCCAGCAGCCAAGGGGTTGCCAGACCAAATAATTCACCCCTCCACTTT
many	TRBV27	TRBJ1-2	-	CASSLRSTYGYTF	TGTGCCAGCAGTTTGCGCAGCACCTATGGCTACACCTTC